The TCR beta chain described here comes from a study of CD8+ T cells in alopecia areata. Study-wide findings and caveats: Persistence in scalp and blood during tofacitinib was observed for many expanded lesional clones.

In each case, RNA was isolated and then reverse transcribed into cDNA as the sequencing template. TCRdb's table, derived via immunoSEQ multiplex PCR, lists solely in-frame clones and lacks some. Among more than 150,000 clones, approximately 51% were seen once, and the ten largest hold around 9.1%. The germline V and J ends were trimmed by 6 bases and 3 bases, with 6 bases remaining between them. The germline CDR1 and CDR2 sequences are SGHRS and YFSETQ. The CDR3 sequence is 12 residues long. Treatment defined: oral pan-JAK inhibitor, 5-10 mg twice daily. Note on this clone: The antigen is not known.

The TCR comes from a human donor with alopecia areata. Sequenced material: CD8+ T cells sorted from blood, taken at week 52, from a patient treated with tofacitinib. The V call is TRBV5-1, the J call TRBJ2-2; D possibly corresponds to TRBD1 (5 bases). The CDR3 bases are TGCGCCAGCACAGGGCACACCGGGGAGCTGTTTTTT. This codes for CASTGHTGELFF.